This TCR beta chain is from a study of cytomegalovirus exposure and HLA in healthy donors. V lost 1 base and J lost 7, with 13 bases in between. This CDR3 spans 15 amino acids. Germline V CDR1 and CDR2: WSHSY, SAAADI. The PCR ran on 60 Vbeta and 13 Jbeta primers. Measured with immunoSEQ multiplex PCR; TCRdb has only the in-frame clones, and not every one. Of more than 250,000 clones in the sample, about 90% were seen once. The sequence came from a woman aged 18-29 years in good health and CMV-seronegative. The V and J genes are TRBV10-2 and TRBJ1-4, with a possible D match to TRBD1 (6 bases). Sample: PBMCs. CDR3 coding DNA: TGCGCCAGCAGTGAGTTAGGGGGGGCGCGTGAAAAACTGTTTTTT. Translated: CASSELGGAREKLFF.